This T cell receptor (beta chain) was profiled in a study of cytomegalovirus exposure and HLA in healthy donors. Study background: An analysis done earlier identified 120 million or so unique TCR beta sequences from approximately 180 million T cells. HLA-typed donors were the source of about 85 million unique TCRs, which an early data release held. Notes on the study in general: Presence/absence analyses rested on an assumption that sequencing depth was roughly uniform across donors.

The PCR employed 60 Vbeta primers together with 13 Jbeta primers. The assay was immunoSEQ multiplex PCR, and TCRdb's table has in-frame clones only and misses some. The data contain approximately 100,000 clones, 75% of them singletons. On this clone itself: Its cognate antigen is unknown.

V lost 0 bases to trimming and J lost 6 bases, with 5 bases between them. CDR1 MGHRA and CDR2 YSYEKL come from the germline V gene. This CDR3 is 13 amino acids long. This chain joins TRBV4-1 and TRBJ2-2; the D gene is possibly TRBD2 (5 bases). The source material was PBMCs. This TCR was sampled from a male donor in good health and CMV-seropositive. The CDR3 protein is CASSQERAGELFF. DNA of the CDR3: TGCGCCAGCAGCCAAGAGAGGGCCGGGGAGCTGTTTTTT.